The 27 T cell receptor beta chains below all came from one sample that was sequenced in a study of blood T cells in healthy people across ages (dated by TCRdb to the mid-2010s). Receptors were amplified or captured by 5' RACE. This sample was sequenced with an Illumina HiSeq 2500. A second roughly 6 to 11 cycle PCR used a sample-barcoded 5' primer and a J-beta primer mix. The raw public reads went through TCRdb reprocessing: fastp at Q25, MiXCR clone calling, in-frame beta chains kept. All rows with the same CDR3 protein become a single entry with the most common DNA and genes. The sample yields around 940,000 distinct CDR3 sequences; just over 50% were counted once. The ten largest clonotypes hold around 21% of the sample. Sequencing was carried out using blood. The receptors were sampled from a woman in her sixties or seventies in good health.

J is TRBJ2-1 and V is TRBV20-1, with D possibly matching TRBD2 (5 bases). Germline V lookup: CDR1 DFQATT, CDR2 SNEGSKA (reference sequence). V shed 4 bases and J shed 7 bases, with 14 bases lying between them. CDR3 length: 13 amino acids. The CDR3 DNA follows: TGCAGTGCTAACTACGGGGTGGGGAATGAGCAGTTCTTC. Its translation is CSANYGVGNEQFF.

The rearrangement links TRBV25-1 to TRBJ2-5; 8 bases are a match to TRBD1. Trimming cost V 7 bases and J 5 bases; bases outside gene matches: 9. From germline, CDR1 is MGHDK and CDR2 SYGVNS. CDR3 length equals 14 residues. The CDR3 DNA is TGTGCCAGCACTCGATCAGGGGGCCTTGAGACCCAGTACTTC. It encodes CASTRSGGLETQYF.

This chain links TRBV4-1 with TRBJ2-1, with 9 nucleotides matching TRBD2. The CDR3 has 17 amino acids. Germline CDR1 and CDR2: MGHRA and YSYEKL. V shed 4 bases, J shed 8 bases, and the junction held 15 bases outside the gene matches. DNA of the CDR3: TGCGCCAGCAGCCCGACGCGACTAGCGGAGAGGCACGATGAGCAGTTCTTC. Amino acid sequence: CASSPTRLAERHDEQFF.

This clonotype was seen once. The gene calls are TRBV11-2 and TRBJ2-1; 7 positions agree with TRBD2. The V gene's germline CDR1 is SGHAT and CDR2 FQNNGV. V dropped 0 bases and J dropped 3; count of bases not matched to a gene: 5. The CDR3 sequence is 16 residues long. CDR3 DNA: TGTGCCAGCAGCTTAGACCTAGCGGACATCTACAATGAGCAGTTCTTC. Amino acids: CASSLDLADIYNEQFF.

The genes are TRBV5-1 and TRBJ2-2, with 7 bases identical to TRBD2. The CDR3 is made up of 16 amino acids. Germline-derived CDR1 and CDR2 are SGHRS and YFSETQ. After removal of 9 bases from V and 4 bases from J, the junction contained 15 bases not matched to a gene. CDR3 nucleotide sequence: TGCGCCACCGCCCCCGTCCTAGGGGAGGGCACCGGGGAGCTGTTTTTT. Amino acids: CATAPVLGEGTGELFF.

This clonotype has just a few counts. The gene calls are TRBV6-1 and TRBJ2-5, with D perhaps TRBD2 (6 bases). Trimming took off 8 bases at V and 0 bases at J, with 13 bases between the two ends. The germline gives CDR1 MNHNS, CDR2 SASEGT. CDR3 size: 14 residues. The CDR3 DNA reads as TGTGCCAGCGGGACTCCGGGCTACCAAGAGACCCAGTACTTC. This codes for CASGTPGYQETQYF.

The chain employs TRBV5-1 and TRBJ2-1; D remains ambiguous. The CDR3 sequence is 14 residues long. The ends were cut back, 0 bases at V and 9 bases at J, with 13 bases in the middle. The germline V gene encodes CDR1 SGHRS and CDR2 YFSETQ. The CDR3 here is CASSLEAGSGEQFF. The CDR3 DNA reads TGCGCCAGCAGCTTGGAGGCTGGCTCCGGTGAGCAGTTCTTC.

This chain uses TRBV12-3 or TRBV12-4 with TRBJ1-1; D not certain. The germline V and J ends were trimmed by 10 bases and 6 bases, with 12 bases remaining between them. The CDR3 contains 11 residues. The CDR3 sequence is CANTFRAEAFF. The CDR3 bases are TGTGCCAACACCTTTAGGGCTGAAGCTTTCTTT.

This chain uses TRBV7-2 with TRBJ2-3, with 9 bases lining up with TRBD2. V shed 2 bases, J shed 2 bases, and the junction held 5 bases outside the gene matches. CDR3 length equals 16 residues. Germline V gene data show CDR1 as SGHTA and CDR2 as FQGNSA. The CDR3 coding sequence is TGTGCCAGCAGCTTATACCTAGCGGGAAACACAGATACGCAGTATTTT. Protein sequence: CASSLYLAGNTDTQYF.

This chain links TRBV20-1 with TRBJ2-5; possible D gene TRBD1, 7 bases. CDR3 length equals 17 residues. The V gene's germline CDR1 is DFQATT and CDR2 SNEGSKA (reference sequence). Trimming removed 6 bases from V and 0 bases from J, with 23 bases in between. DNA of the CDR3: TGCAGTGCAAGAAAGGGGGCTAGCGTTCAGTACCAAGAGACCCAGTACTTC. This sequence encodes CSARKGASVQYQETQYF.

The chain combines TRBV30 with TRBJ1-2; D is possibly TRBD1 (6 bases). This CDR3 region has 12 residues. Looked up from germline, CDR1 is GTSNPN and CDR2 is SVGIG (reference sequence). Trimming took off 0 bases at V and 4 bases at J, with 6 bases between the two ends. CDR3 DNA sequence: TGTGCCTGGAGTGTGACAGGCTATGGCTACACCTTC. Encoded protein: CAWSVTGYGYTF.

The CDR3 DNA reads as TGCAGTGCTAGTGGTGGTTATACAGATACGCAGTATTTT. Translated, it gives CSASGGYTDTQYF. The rearrangement joins TRBV20-1 to TRBJ2-3; D is undetermined. The CDR3 contains 13 residues. The V gene's germline CDR1 is DFQATT and CDR2 SNEGSKA (reference sequence). The V gene lost 3 bases and the J gene lost 3 bases, with 10 bases spanning the gap.

This clonotype was seen more than once but under ten times. The chain links TRBV14 to TRBJ2-7, with D perhaps matching TRBD1 (5 bases). The germline V and J ends were trimmed by 4 bases and 0 bases, with 13 bases remaining between them. Germline V lookup: CDR1 SGHDN, CDR2 FVKESK. The CDR3 consists of 15 residues. As DNA, the CDR3 is TGTGCCAGCAGCCCGCCTCAGGGCCTCTCCTACGAGCAGTACTTC. It translates to CASSPPQGLSYEQYF.

The chain has TRBV12-3 or TRBV12-4 and TRBJ1-1, with D uncertain. V lost 5 bases to trimming and J lost 2 bases, with 12 bases between them. The CDR3 is 14 residues long. The CDR3 coding sequence is TGTGCCAGCAGTCCCTCCCGTCTCAACACTGAAGCTTTCTTT. Translation: CASSPSRLNTEAFF.

This clonotype was found a few times. The chain combines TRBV4-2 with TRBJ2-7; D gene uncertain. This CDR3 comprises 16 residues. V was clipped by 1 base and J by 0 bases, with 13 bases between them. Germline loops: CDR1 LGHNA, CDR2 YNFKEQ. CDR3 loop: CASSQATRRSSYEQYF. The DNA for the CDR3 is TGTGCCAGCAGCCAAGCCACCCGGCGGTCCTCCTACGAGCAGTACTTC.

The chain recombines TRBV28 with TRBJ2-4, with 9 bases that match TRBD2. CDR1 and CDR2 from the germline V gene are MDHEN and SYDVKM. J lost 6 bases, V lost 1 base, and 4 bases had no gene match. The CDR3 has 15 amino acids. The CDR3 DNA is TGTGCCAGCAGTTTATCTAGCGGGAATAGAAACATTCAGTACTTC. It is translated as CASSLSSGNRNIQYF.

This clonotype was seen a handful of times. This chain uses TRBV3-1 with TRBJ2-1; tentatively, D is TRBD2 (6 bases). Germline CDR1 is LGHDT and CDR2 is YNNKEL (reference sequence). V lost 7 bases to trimming and J lost 0 bases, with 13 bases between them. The CDR3 length is 15 residues. The DNA for the CDR3 is TGTGCCAGCACGGAGGCGGGGAGCTCCTACAATGAGCAGTTCTTC. Amino acid sequence: CASTEAGSSYNEQFF.

This clonotype was detected ten times or more. The rearrangement uses TRBV12-3 or TRBV12-4 and TRBJ2-3; D is possibly TRBD2 (6 bases). This CDR3 contains 14 residues. V was trimmed by 6 bases and J by 4 bases, leaving 14 bases between them. CDR3 loop: CASRPTSSADTQYF. CDR3 nucleotide sequence: TGTGCCAGCAGACCTACTAGCAGTGCAGATACGCAGTATTTT.

This clonotype was recorded once. The chain is built from TRBV11-3 and TRBJ2-7; no definite D call. Germline V gives CDR1 SGHNT, CDR2 YENEEA. The V end lost 1 base, the J end lost 2 bases, and 15 bases lay between the germline ends. CDR3 length: 16 residues. The CDR3 reads CASSLVHGEGPYEQYF. CDR3 sequence (DNA): TGTGCCAGCAGCTTAGTACACGGCGAAGGGCCCTACGAGCAGTACTTC. The full variable domain, rest sourced from reference TRBV11-3 and TRBJ2-7, is EAGVVQSPRYKIIEKKQPVAFWCNPISGHNTLYWYLQNLGQGPELLIRYENEEAVDDSQLPKDRFSAERLKGVDSTLKIQPAELGDSAVYLCASSLVHGEGPYEQYFGPGTRLTVT.

This chain links TRBV2 with TRBJ2-1; D tentatively reads TRBD1 or TRBD2 (5 bases each). The J call may be mistaken, given a closer DNA end match to TRBJ2-7. The CDR3 totals 18 residues. Germline lookup yields CDR1 SNHLY and CDR2 FYNNEI. The CDR3 protein is CASSPNSRPMAGTNEQYF. DNA for the CDR3: TGTGCCAGCTCTCCAAATTCCCGTCCCATGGCAGGGACGAATGAGCAGTACTTC.

About this clonotype: A junction end diverges from the germline sequence, so it may reflect a read error. This rearrangement joins TRBV12-3 or TRBV12-4 to TRBJ1-6, with D unresolved. The CDR3 runs to 14 residues. Here the CDR3 reads CASSFAEFDSPPHF. CDR3 nucleotide sequence: TGTGCCAGCAGTTTTGCGGAATTTGATTCACCCCCCCACTTT.

This clonotype was seen a handful of times. The V and J genes are TRBV20-1 and TRBJ2-3; 8 nucleotides line up with TRBD2. The CDR3 loop spans 14 amino acids. Germline CDR1 and CDR2: DFQATT and SNEGSKA (reference sequence). Trimming removed 0 bases from V and 8 bases from J; junction bases left unmatched: 7. Here the CDR3 reads CSARDTTGGPTQYF. The CDR3 region has the DNA TGCAGTGCTAGAGATACAACGGGAGGGCCTACGCAGTATTTT.

V gene TRBV13 combines with J gene TRBJ2-7; D is uncertain. There are 13 residues in the CDR3. Between the trimmed V and J ends, which lost 5 bases and 0 bases, there was a span of 8 bases. Germline assignment: CDR1 PRHDT and CDR2 FYEKMQ (reference sequence). The CDR3 sequence is CASSPDYSYEQYF. In DNA, the CDR3 is TGTGCCAGCAGCCCGGATTACTCCTACGAGCAGTACTTC.

The chain links TRBV4-1 to TRBJ2-7, with 8 bases identical to TRBD2. The J call may not be correct, given that the DNA end is closer to TRBJ2-4. The germline CDR1 and CDR2 sequences are MGHRA and YSYEKL. The CDR3 extends over 13 amino acids. CDR3 amino acids: CASGRAGEDIQYF. The CDR3 DNA reads as TGCGCCAGCGGACGAGCGGGAGAGGACATTCAGTACTTC.

Comment on this clonotype: This may come from a read error, since a much larger clone is one base off. This chain uses TRBV20-1 with TRBJ2-1, with TRBD1 matching over 7 bases. The CDR3 runs to 13 residues. V shed 4 bases, J shed 9 bases, and the junction held 9 bases outside the gene matches. CDR1 DFQATT and CDR2 SNEGSKA come from the germline V gene (reference sequence). In DNA form, the CDR3 reads TGCAGTGCTAAGAAGGGGGCCCGGAGTGAGCAGTTCTTC. Translating it yields CSAKKGARSEQFF.

V gene TRBV9 combines with J gene TRBJ2-5, with no clear D. V dropped 3 bases and J dropped 2 bases, with 14 bases sitting between them. This CDR3 has 15 amino acids. Germline assignment: CDR1 SGDLS and CDR2 YYNGEE. The CDR3 loop is CASSANPLGQETQYF. The CDR3, as DNA: TGTGCCAGCAGCGCCAACCCCTTGGGGCAAGAGACCCAGTACTTC.

This clonotype has more than one count but fewer than ten. The chain couples TRBV20-1 to TRBJ2-5, with TRBD2 matching 11 bases. Germline CDR1 reads DFQATT; CDR2 reads SNEGSKA (reference sequence). With 6 bases clipped from V and 2 bases from J, the junction kept 8 bases outside the gene matches. This CDR3 comprises 15 residues. CDR3 nucleotide sequence: TGCAGTGCCCACGCTCTAGCGGGGGGTCAAGAGACCCAGTACTTC. Protein: CSAHALAGGQETQYF.